Reported below is one T cell receptor beta chain. Antigen unknown. Clones were read by immunoSEQ multiplex PCR, and TCRdb kept only the in-frame ones, dropping some. The sample has approximately 32,000 clones; approximately 89% are singletons. The CDR3 extends over 17 amino acids. Trimming pared 0 bases from V and 0 bases from J, leaving 12 bases between. Germline values: CDR1 MGHRA, CDR2 YSYEKL. Documented time point: week 47, end of study. Topical imiquimod accompanied each vaccine dose, which consisted of 300 ug of mutant IDH1 20-mer peptide. This specimen comes from a study of a mutant IDH1 vaccine in newly diagnosed glioma.

This receptor was obtained from a man aged 35 to 55 with glioma. The input for sequencing was PBMCs, taken from a glioma patient whose treatment included an IDH1 peptide vaccine. The chain has TRBV4-1 and TRBJ2-1; D perhaps matches TRBD2 (6 bases). The CDR3 DNA is TGCGCCAGCAGCCAAGAACGACGGGGGAGCTCCTACAATGAGCAGTTCTTC. This gives the protein CASSQERRGSSYNEQFF.